Listed below are T cell receptor beta chains from one sample, sequenced in a study of Ad26.COV2.S vaccination and SARS-CoV-2 variants. TCRdb's copy holds only in-frame clones and misses some; the assay was immunoSEQ multiplex PCR. The sample includes about 450,000 clones, roughly 87% seen only once; the top ten take over 2.5%. The sample here was peripheral blood, taken in a trial of Ad26.COV2.S vaccine versus placebo. These receptors came from a person between 18 and 60 years old who received the Ad26.COV2.S COVID-19 vaccine or a placebo. CDR3s include the opening cysteine and the closing phenylalanine or tryptophan. Fields, in order: clone size, J gene, V gene, D gene, CDR3 DNA, CDR3 protein. The D gene is left open where the match is weak. Expanded clones are given a class, and other clones once, few, many or no size at all.

. | TRBJ2-3 | TRBV6-2/TRBV6-3 | . | TGTGCCAGCAGTTTTGGGCCAAGTCCGGGGAGCACAGATACGCAGTATTTT | CASSFGPSPGSTDTQYF
. | TRBJ1-6 | TRBV4-1 | . | TGCGCCAGCAGCCAAGGCCCCTATAATTCACCCCTCCACTTT | CASSQGPYNSPLHF
. | TRBJ2-1 | TRBV7-5 | . | TGTGTCAGAAGCTTAGAGGGAAGCGGGGGTACGCCTTACAATGAGCAGTTCTTC | CVRSLEGSGGTPYNEQFF
. | TRBJ2-1 | TRBV4-2 | TRBD2 | TGTGCCAGCAGCCAAGCTAGGTCTAGCGGGGGGTGGGATGAGCAGTTCTTC | CASSQARSSGGWDEQFF
. | TRBJ2-7 | TRBV7-9 | TRBD2 | TGTGCCAGCAGCCCTACCATCGGGGGGTATCTTCTCTACGAGCAGTACTTC | CASSPTIGGYLLYEQYF
. | TRBJ1-2 | TRBV5-6 | . | TGTGCCAGCAGCTTGCTGGGACCGCTGGCCGATGGCTACACCTTC | CASSLLGPLADGYTF
. | TRBJ2-1 | TRBV6-2/TRBV6-3 | TRBD2 | TGTGCCAGCAGTTACTCGTTTACTAGCGGGGATTACAATGAGCAGTTCTTC | CASSYSFTSGDYNEQFF
few | TRBJ1-3 | TRBV30 | . | TGTGCCTGGAGTGGGAGCTTTGGAAACACCATATATTTT | CAWSGSFGNTIYF
. | TRBJ2-2 | TRBV4-2 | . | TGTGCCAGCAGCCAAGATATGGGGGGCGGGGAGCTGTTTTTT | CASSQDMGGGELFF
. | TRBJ1-1 | TRBV24-1 | . | TGTGCCACCAGTGACGGGGAGGACACTGAAGCTTTCTTT | CATSDGEDTEAFF
. | TRBJ2-5 | TRBV7-9 | . | TGTGCCAGCAGCGCCCGGACGTACCAAGAGACCCAGTACTTC | CASSARTYQETQYF
. | TRBJ2-3 | TRBV18 | . | TGTGCCAGCTCACCACCTGGAACCTATAGCACAGATACGCAGTATTTT | CASSPPGTYSTDTQYF
. | TRBJ2-3 | TRBV27 | . | TGTGCCAGCAGTTTATGGGGGGCGGATACGCAGTATTTT | CASSLWGADTQYF
once | TRBJ2-7 | TRBV5-1 | . | TGCGCCAGCAGCTTAACCAGTTTATACTACGAGCAGTACTTC | CASSLTSLYYEQYF
. | TRBJ1-1 | TRBV15 | . | TGTGCCACCACCACCCAAGGGGGTATCGCTGAAGCTTTCTTT | CATTTQGGIAEAFF
. | TRBJ1-4 | TRBV25-1 | . | TGTGCCAGCAAGAGGGGATTTAATGAAAAACTGTTTTTT | CASKRGFNEKLFF
. | TRBJ1-4 | TRBV19 | TRBD1 | TGTGCCAGTACCCACAGGGGCCAAGCCCCAGCAACTAATGAAAAACTGTTTTTT | CASTHRGQAPATNEKLFF
. | TRBJ2-1 | TRBV20-1 | TRBD2 | TGCAGTGCTAGTGGCCTAGCGGACTACAATGAGCAGTTCTTC | CSASGLADYNEQFF
once | TRBJ1-1 | TRBV15 | . | TGTGCCACCAGCGAGTGGGGTGAAGCTTTCTTT | CATSEWGEAFF
. | TRBJ1-5 | TRBV7-9 | . | TGTGCCAGCAACGTCCCAGGTCAGCCCCAGCATTTT | CASNVPGQPQHF
. | TRBJ1-1 | TRBV20-1 | . | TGCAGTGCCTTGAGGACTGAAGCTTTCTTT | CSALRTEAFF
. | TRBJ2-5 | TRBV9 | . | TGTGCCAGCAGCTCAGCCCTACGGGGGCAAGAGACCCAGTACTTC | CASSSALRGQETQYF
. | TRBJ2-1 | TRBV19 | TRBD2 | TGTGCCTGCCAACGAGTCGCGGGAGTCTACAATGAGCAGTTCTTC | CACQRVAGVYNEQFF
. | TRBJ2-1 | TRBV4-2 | TRBD2 | TGTGCCAGCAGCCACCCCCGGGGGGGGATGGCCACACACAATGAGCAGTTCTTC | CASSHPRGGMATHNEQFF
. | TRBJ1-2 | TRBV5-1 | . | TGCGCCAGCAGCCGAACAGGCCAAAACTATGGCTACACCTTC | CASSRTGQNYGYTF
. | TRBJ2-1 | TRBV5-1 | . | TGCGCCAGCAGCTTGGTTCAGGGCGATTACAATGAGCAGTTCTTC | CASSLVQGDYNEQFF
. | TRBJ1-5 | TRBV6-6 | . | TGTGCCAGCAGTTATGGGGGGGCGGGTCAGCCCCAGCATTTT | CASSYGGAGQPQHF
. | TRBJ2-3 | TRBV4-2 | . | TGTGCCAGCAGCCAAGATCGATTAGCACCAGATACGCAGTATTTT | CASSQDRLAPDTQYF
. | TRBJ1-2 | TRBV7-2 | . | TGTGCCAGCAGCTTAGGTATCCACCAAGGAGCCTATGGCTACACCTTC | CASSLGIHQGAYGYTF
. | TRBJ2-2 | TRBV9 | TRBD1 | TGTGCCAGCAGCGGGGGACAGTGGATCGGGGAGCTGTTTTTT | CASSGGQWIGELFF
. | TRBJ2-7 | TRBV3-1/TRBV3-2 | . | TGTGCCAGCAGCCAAGGGGGCGCAACCCTATCCTACGAGCAGTACTTC | CASSQGGATLSYEQYF
. | TRBJ1-4 | TRBV6-6 | . | TGTGCCAGCAGTTACACTTCGGGTTCTAATGAAAAACTGTTTTTT | CASSYTSGSNEKLFF
. | TRBJ2-7 | TRBV19 | . | TGTGCCAGTAGTCCCCCGACAGACTCCTACGAGCAGTACTTC | CASSPPTDSYEQYF
. | TRBJ1-1 | TRBV5-4 | TRBD1 | TGTGCCAGCAGCCTCGGGACAGAGATGAACACTGAAGCTTTCTTT | CASSLGTEMNTEAFF
. | TRBJ2-1 | TRBV19 | . | TGTGCCAGTAGTATAAAAGGGCGGGGTACCTACAATGAGCAGTTCTTC | CASSIKGRGTYNEQFF
. | TRBJ2-2 | TRBV4-2 | . | TGTGCCAGCAGCCAAGATCCCTCCCAGAACACCGGGGAGCTGTTTTTT | CASSQDPSQNTGELFF
once | TRBJ2-5 | TRBV5-1 | TRBD1 | TGCGCCAGCAGCCTACCGACAGGGGCTACGCAAGAGACCCAGTACTTC | CASSLPTGATQETQYF
few | TRBJ1-1 | TRBV11-3 | . | TGTGCCAGCAGCTCCCCCCCGGGGGTAGGGAACACTGAAGCTTTCTTT | CASSSPPGVGNTEAFF
. | TRBJ1-2 | TRBV3-1/TRBV3-2 | . | TGTGCCAGCAGCCAAGAAGGGAAAGGATCCAACGGCTACACCTTC | CASSQEGKGSNGYTF
. | TRBJ2-3 | TRBV3-1/TRBV3-2 | TRBD2 | TGTGCCAGCAGCCAAGATTGGCTAGCGGGACGCGATACGCAGTATTTT | CASSQDWLAGRDTQYF
. | TRBJ1-2 | TRBV7-6 | . | TGTGCCAGCAGCTTAGCGCACTCCTATGGCTACACCTTC | CASSLAHSYGYTF
. | TRBJ2-7 | TRBV7-9 | . | TGTGCCAGCAGCTTTGGGGACTACGAGCAGTACTTC | CASSFGDYEQYF
. | TRBJ1-2 | TRBV28 | . | TGTGCCAGCAGTGGATGGGGAGGCTACACCTTC | CASSGWGGYTF
. | TRBJ2-2 | TRBV24-1 | TRBD2 | TGTGCCACCTCTGGACTAGCGGGAGGCCCCGGGGAGCTGTTTTTT | CATSGLAGGPGELFF
. | TRBJ2-1 | TRBV10-3 | . | TGTGCCATCAGTGAGTCTCGGATTTACAATGAGCAGTTCTTC | CAISESRIYNEQFF
. | TRBJ2-1 | TRBV19 | TRBD2 | TGTGCCAGTAGTATTGGGGCGGGGGGGCCGTATGAGCAGTTCTTC | CASSIGAGGPYEQFF
. | TRBJ2-2 | TRBV19 | TRBD1 | TGTGCCAGTAGTGTTCGACAGGGGGACGACGGGGAGCTGTTTTTT | CASSVRQGDDGELFF
. | TRBJ1-6 | TRBV7-3 | TRBD1 | TGTGCCAGCAGCTTCGGACAGGAAAATTCACCCCTCCACTTT | CASSFGQENSPLHF
. | TRBJ2-3 | TRBV30 | . | TGTGCCTGGAACAGGGGCACAGATACGCAGTATTTT | CAWNRGTDTQYF
. | TRBJ1-2 | TRBV19 | . | TGTGCCAGTAGCGCGGAGGGAGGGGGCTACACCTTC | CASSAEGGGYTF
. | TRBJ2-7 | TRBV6-1 | . | TGTGCCAGCAGTGAAGTTGGGGGTTGGTCCTACGAGCAGTACTTC | CASSEVGGWSYEQYF
. | TRBJ1-1 | TRBV9 | . | TGTGCCAGCAGCGTAGGCTGGATTGACGGTATGAACACTGAAGCTTTCTTT | CASSVGWIDGMNTEAFF
. | TRBJ1-5 | TRBV7-8 | . | TGTGCCAGCAGCCAGGACAATAGCAATCAGCCCCAGCATTTT | CASSQDNSNQPQHF
. | TRBJ1-1 | TRBV5-1 | . | TGCGCCAGCAGCACTAGACTGGCGGGGGCAGGAACTGAAGCTTTCTTT | CASSTRLAGAGTEAFF